This TCR beta chain was identified in a study of PD-1 blockade in classical Hodgkin lymphoma. Study-level points and caveats: At C4D1, TCR diversity had climbed significantly for CD4+ cells, though not for CD8+ cells.

Specified time point: cycle 4 day 1 (C4D1), after more than five weeks of nivolumab. Each patient relapsed following autologous stem cell transplantation, and prior brentuximab vedotin exposure differed. The CDR3 has 14 amino acids. The germline V gene has CDR1 SGHTA and CDR2 FQGNSA. Trimming removed 7 bases from V and 3 bases from J, with 12 bases in between. TCRdb keeps only in-frame clones here, not all; method: immunoSEQ multiplex PCR. Among about 24,000 clones listed, approximately 79% were seen once. A remark on this clone: What it binds is unknown.

The sequence came from a human donor with classical Hodgkin lymphoma. The source material was peripheral blood mononuclear cells (PBMCs), sampled before the fourth cycle of nivolumab. The V gene is TRBV7-2, the J gene TRBJ2-2, with no clear D. The CDR3 loop is CASILSPYTGELFF. In DNA form, the CDR3 reads TGTGCCAGCATCCTCAGCCCCTACACCGGGGAGCTGTTTTTT.